The 26 T cell receptor beta chains below come from one sample, sequenced in a study of blood T cell repertoires in COVID-19. The table came from immunoSEQ multiplex PCR; TCRdb's copy has only in-frame clones and leaves some out. The sample includes some 170,000 clones, approximately 82% of them seen just once. The sample comprised PBMCs or T cells enriched from blood (not recorded which). These TCRs come from a man in his fifties who had recovered from COVID-19.

The chain recombines TRBV6-5 with TRBJ1-2, with 8 bases matching TRBD1. The CDR3 has 14 amino acids. CDR1 MNHEY and CDR2 SVGAGI come from the germline V gene. The V and J ends lost 6 bases and 2 bases, in that order; junction bases with no gene match: 5. In DNA form, the CDR3 reads TGTGCCAGCAGGACAGGGGACTCAAACTATGGCTACACCTTC. Amino acid sequence: CASRTGDSNYGYTF.

This sequence joins TRBV30 and TRBJ1-4; D is possibly TRBD1 (5 bases). The germline V gene has CDR1 GTSNPN and CDR2 SVGIG (reference sequence). CDR3 length equals 14 residues. Trimming removed 4 bases at V and 6 bases at J, with 15 bases between. The CDR3 sequence: CAWTGREGDEKLFF. The CDR3 DNA follows: TGTGCCTGGACAGGGAGGGAAGGGGATGAAAAACTGTTTTTT.

This chain uses TRBV5-1 with TRBJ2-1, with D uncertain. This CDR3 comprises 15 residues. CDR1 and CDR2 from the germline V gene are SGHRS and YFSETQ. V was cut by 0 bases and J by 9 bases, with 16 bases left in between. CDR3 sequence (DNA): TGCGCCAGCAGCTTGGAACGGGTTGGCGTCACTGAGCAGTTCTTC. Translated, it gives CASSLERVGVTEQFF.

The rearrangement joins TRBV19 to TRBJ1-6, with 7 bases that match TRBD1. V trimming: 3 bases; J trimming: 5 bases; junction bases outside the gene matches: 4. There are 15 residues in the CDR3. CDR1 is LNHDA, CDR2 SQIVND, per germline (reference sequence). DNA of the CDR3: TGTGCCAGTAGTATTCCGGGACAGCATAATTCACCCCTCCACTTT. Translating it yields CASSIPGQHNSPLHF.

This chain uses TRBV25-1 with TRBJ1-6; 7 bases line up with TRBD1. The CDR3 consists of 14 residues. V lost 1 base, J lost 9 bases, and 3 bases stayed unmatched. Germline CDR1 is MGHDK and CDR2 is SYGVNS. For the CDR3, the DNA is TGTGCCAGCAGTGAATGGGACAGTGTTTCACCCCTCCACTTT. This gives the protein CASSEWDSVSPLHF.

The chain has TRBV5-1 and TRBJ2-4, with 12 bases aligning to TRBD2. V shed 1 base and J 8 bases; nucleotides not matched to a gene: 13. This CDR3 comprises 18 residues. Germline CDR1 and CDR2: SGHRS and YFSETQ. The CDR3 DNA follows: TGCGCCAGCAGCTTGAGTGGGTCTAGCGGGGGGGCCAAGGACATTCAGTACTTC. Translated: CASSLSGSSGGAKDIQYF. Full variable domain (remainder filled in from reference TRBV5-1 and TRBJ2-4): KAGVTQTPRYLIKTRGQQVTLSCSPISGHRSVSWYQQTPGQGLQFLFEYFSETQRNKGNFPGRFSGRQFSNSRSEMNVSTLELGDSALYLCASSLSGSSGGAKDIQYFGAGTRLSVL.

This clone was picked up one time. The chain carries TRBV4-1 and TRBJ2-7, with D maybe TRBD1 (5 bases). Germline loops: CDR1 MGHRA, CDR2 YSYEKL. This CDR3 is built from 17 residues. V lost 4 bases to trimming and J lost 0 bases, with 19 bases between them. DNA for the CDR3: TGCGCCAGCAGCCCCCCCCTGGGGCAGCCCAGCTCCTACGAGCAGTACTTC. This encodes CASSPPLGQPSSYEQYF.

This chain joins TRBV18 and TRBJ2-3; 8 positions match TRBD1. V shed 3 bases and J 1 base; nucleotides not matched to a gene: 9. This CDR3 spans 17 amino acids. CDR1 is KGHSH, CDR2 LQKENI, per germline. DNA for the CDR3: TGTGCCAGCTCACCTTCGACAGGGGACGGAGGCACAGATACGCAGTATTTT. Translating it yields CASSPSTGDGGTDTQYF. Together with reference TRBV18 and TRBJ2-3, the CDR3 gives the full variable domain: NAGVMQNPRHLVRRRGQEARLRCSPMKGHSHVYWYRQLPEEGLKFMVYLQKENIIDESGMPKERFSAEFPKEGPSILRIQQVVRGDSAAYFCASSPSTGDGGTDTQYFGPGTRLTVL.

V usage is TRBV12-3 or TRBV12-4 and J usage is TRBJ2-3; D gene ambiguous. V lost 5 bases and J 3 bases, leaving 3 bases between the germline ends. This CDR3 is 11 amino acids long. CDR3 sequence: CASSPTDTQYF. The DNA of the CDR3 is TGTGCCAGCAGTCCGACAGATACGCAGTATTTT.

This clone was picked up a small number of times. The DNA for the CDR3 is TGTGCCAGCAGTTTATTCGACCTACAGGGGTTTGAAGCTTTCTTT. Its translation is CASSLFDLQGFEAFF. The V call is TRBV28, the J call TRBJ1-1; 7 bases are a match to TRBD1. Germline V gene data show CDR1 as MDHEN and CDR2 as SYDVKM. The CDR3 is 15 residues long. Trimming cost V 1 base and J 7 bases; bases outside gene matches: 9.

This rearrangement joins TRBV7-7 to TRBJ2-2; 13 bases are a match to TRBD2. Trimming removed 2 bases from V and 2 bases from J; junction bases left unmatched: 8. The germline CDR1 and CDR2 sequences are SSHAT and FNYEAQ (reference sequence). CDR3 length: 19 amino acids. The DNA of the CDR3 is TGTGCCAGCAGCTTAAGGTTGGGGACTAGCGGGATTAACACCGGGGAGCTGTTTTTT. It codes for CASSLRLGTSGINTGELFF.

The chain uses TRBV6-1 and TRBJ1-1; no definite D call. V was pared by 2 bases and J by 0 bases, with 4 bases between. From germline, CDR1 is MNHNS and CDR2 SASEGT. The CDR3 covers 13 residues. The CDR3 reads CASSEPVNTEAFF. Written as DNA, the CDR3 is TGTGCCAGCAGTGAACCCGTGAACACTGAAGCTTTCTTT.

This clone occurred a few times. The CDR3 sequence is CASSQTGVENIQYF. The CDR3 DNA reads TGCGCCAGCAGCCAAACAGGGGTCGAAAACATTCAGTACTTC. The gene calls are TRBV10-2 and TRBJ2-4, with 7 bases lining up with TRBD1. The CDR3 extends over 14 amino acids. Looked up from germline, CDR1 is WSHSY and CDR2 is SAAADI. V lost 6 bases to trimming and J lost 5 bases; unmatched junction nucleotides: 7.

The chain uses TRBV14 and TRBJ2-3; TRBD2 aligns across 10 bases. From germline, CDR1 is SGHDN and CDR2 FVKESK. V shed 1 base and J 3 bases; nucleotides not matched to a gene: 7. This CDR3 comprises 17 residues. Written as DNA, the CDR3 is TGTGCCAGCAGCCAAGGGCTAGCGGGGGACTTTACAGATACGCAGTATTTT. This translates into CASSQGLAGDFTDTQYF.

The V call is TRBV30, the J call TRBJ1-6; possible D gene TRBD1, 6 bases. This CDR3 has 15 amino acids. V lost 0 bases and J lost 6, with 12 bases in between. Germline CDR1 GTSNPN, CDR2 SVGIG (reference sequence). This CDR3 reads CAWSVLGQTNSPLHF. The CDR3 DNA reads as TGTGCCTGGAGTGTACTAGGACAGACTAATTCACCCCTCCACTTT.

V usage is TRBV5-1 and J usage is TRBJ1-1; 7 bases are shared with TRBD1. Germline assignment: CDR1 SGHRS and CDR2 YFSETQ. V was pared by 2 bases and J by 1 base, with 5 bases of the junction left unmatched. CDR3 size: 15 residues. For the CDR3, the DNA is TGCGCCAGCAGCTTATCATACAGGGGGAACACTGAAGCTTTCTTT. Translating it yields CASSLSYRGNTEAFF.

This clone was detected only a few times. The rearrangement joins TRBV3-1 (or the pseudogene TRBV3-2) to TRBJ1-5, with no clear D. CDR1 LGHDT and CDR2 YNNKEL come from the germline V gene (reference sequence). V lost 8 bases, J lost 9 bases, and 14 bases lay in between. There are 12 residues in the CDR3. The CDR3 DNA reads TGTGCCAGCGGCGGAGGGCGTGGGCCCCAGCATTTT. It codes for CASGGGRGPQHF.

The rearrangement links TRBV18 to TRBJ2-2; 9 nucleotides align to TRBD1. The V segment lost 2 bases and the J segment 5 bases; nucleotides outside the gene matches: 6. The CDR3 contains 16 residues. Per the germline V gene, CDR1 is KGHSH and CDR2 is LQKENI. CDR3 residues: CASSPAGQGRTGELFF. The CDR3 coding sequence is TGTGCCAGCTCACCAGCAGGACAGGGGAGGACCGGGGAGCTGTTTTTT. Together with reference TRBV18 and TRBJ2-2, the CDR3 gives the full variable domain: NAGVMQNPRHLVRRRGQEARLRCSPMKGHSHVYWYRQLPEEGLKFMVYLQKENIIDESGMPKERFSAEFPKEGPSILRIQQVVRGDSAAYFCASSPAGQGRTGELFFGEGSRLTVL.

The genes are TRBV5-4 and TRBJ1-4; D uncertain. Trimming left V 0 bases short and J 4 bases short, with 13 bases between. From germline, CDR1 is SGHNT and CDR2 YYREEE (reference sequence). The CDR3 length is 16 residues. The CDR3 loop is CASSLAGKSVNEKLFF. Written as DNA, the CDR3 is TGTGCCAGCAGCTTGGCGGGGAAGTCCGTTAATGAAAAACTGTTTTTT.

This rearrangement joins TRBV30 to TRBJ1-1; the D is unclear. The ends were cut back, 2 bases at V and 1 base at J, with 8 bases in the middle. Germline CDR1 is GTSNPN and CDR2 is SVGIG (reference sequence). The CDR3 sequence is 13 residues long. DNA of the CDR3: TGTGCCTGGAGTTGGCGGGCGAACACTGAAGCTTTCTTT. This gives the protein CAWSWRANTEAFF.

This clone was seen ten or more times. Other DNA sequences of this sample code for an identical CDR3. The V and J genes are TRBV5-1 and TRBJ1-6, with 8 bases fitting TRBD1. Germline CDR1 and CDR2: SGHRS and YFSETQ. The CDR3 length is 16 residues. The J segment lost 8 bases and the V segment lost 0 bases, leaving 7 bases of the junction unmatched. CDR3 sequence (DNA): TGCGCCAGCAGCTTGGCCCCCGACAGGGGTGATTCACCCCTCCACTTT. Translated: CASSLAPDRGDSPLHF.

This chain joins TRBV2 and TRBJ1-1, with D maybe TRBD1 (6 bases). CDR1 and CDR2 (germline): SNHLY, FYNNEI. This CDR3 is built from 14 residues. Deletions cut 7 bases from V and 3 bases from J, with 15 bases between. The CDR3 is CASTLQGADTEAFF. The CDR3 DNA is TGTGCCAGCACCCTACAGGGTGCGGACACTGAAGCTTTCTTT.

V and J are TRBV5-1 and TRBJ1-1; possible D gene TRBD1, 5 bases. Per the germline V gene, CDR1 is SGHRS and CDR2 is YFSETQ. The CDR3 totals 14 residues. The V end was cut by 4 bases, the J end by 5 bases, with 15 bases between. The CDR3 loop reads CASSPGGAATEAFF. CDR3 bases: TGCGCCAGCAGCCCCGGAGGGGCGGCGACTGAAGCTTTCTTT.

This clone was observed a single time. V usage is TRBV6-5 and J usage is TRBJ2-3; a weak D match, TRBD1 (6 bases). The V end was cut by 7 bases, the J end by 6 bases, with 14 bases between. Germline V gives CDR1 MNHEY, CDR2 SVGAGI. The CDR3 is 13 residues long. The DNA for the CDR3 is TGTGCCAGCAAGGGCACAGGGCCGGATACGCAGTATTTT. It codes for CASKGTGPDTQYF.

The rearrangement links TRBV11-2 to TRBJ1-2; maybe TRBD1 (6 bases). The CDR3 has 16 residues. The germline V gene has CDR1 SGHAT and CDR2 FQNNGV. Trimming left V 5 bases short and J 6 bases short, with 22 bases between. The CDR3 spells CASSNRGAGASNGYTF. In DNA form, the CDR3 reads TGTGCCAGCAGCAATAGAGGGGCAGGGGCGTCGAATGGCTACACCTTC.

The CDR3 region has the DNA TGTGCCAGCAGCTCGCCCCGGGACAGGGGGCAAGGGGGCACTGAAGCTTTCTTT. This codes for CASSSPRDRGQGGTEAFF. The chain couples TRBV7-2 to TRBJ1-1, with TRBD1 matching over 12 bases. Per the germline V gene, CDR1 is SGHTA and CDR2 is FQGNSA. The CDR3 runs 18 residues. With V trimmed by 4 bases and J by 4 bases, 13 bases remained unmatched.